One and the same sample provided the 31 T cell receptor beta chains below, sequenced in a study of blood T cell repertoires in COVID-19. TCRdb keeps only in-frame clones here, not all; method: immunoSEQ multiplex PCR. Counted here are about 100,000 clones, roughly four fifths occurring once; the ten biggest clones make up 3% to 4%. Sequences were obtained from peripheral blood. The receptor source for this set is a woman older than 75 with active or convalescent COVID-19.

The gene calls are TRBV6-5 and TRBJ1-4; 12 positions agree with TRBD1. CDR3 length equals 15 residues. CDR1 and CDR2 from the germline V gene are MNHEY and SVGAGI. Trimming at V came to 2 bases and at J to 10 bases, leaving 5 bases not matched to a gene. This CDR3 is CASSYGTGGVGKLFF. As DNA, the CDR3 is TGTGCCAGCAGTTACGGGACAGGGGGCGTCGGAAAACTGTTTTTT.

V and J are TRBV9 and TRBJ2-5, with D perhaps TRBD1 (5 bases). This CDR3 region has 15 residues. Trimming removed 0 bases at V and 5 bases at J, with 14 bases between. CDR1 and CDR2 (germline): SGDLS, YYNGEE. CDR3 amino acids: CASSVDQWPGETQYF. CDR3 nucleotides: TGTGCCAGCAGCGTAGATCAGTGGCCAGGGGAGACCCAGTACTTC.

The chain joins TRBV5-1 to TRBJ2-5; possible D gene TRBD2, 7 bases. V lost 0 bases, J lost 5 bases, and 17 bases lay in between. This CDR3 spans 16 amino acids. Germline V CDR1 and CDR2: SGHRS, YFSETQ. The CDR3 is CASSLEGGHFLETQYF. The DNA of the CDR3 is TGCGCCAGCAGCTTGGAGGGGGGGCACTTCCTTGAGACCCAGTACTTC.

V gene TRBV19 combines with J gene TRBJ2-3; possible D gene TRBD2, 5 bases. The CDR3 runs to 17 residues. Trimming removed 0 bases from V and 1 base from J, with 14 bases in between. From germline, CDR1 is LNHDA and CDR2 SQIVND (reference sequence). This CDR3 is CASSIDLARARTDTQYF. The DNA of the CDR3 is TGTGCCAGTAGTATAGATCTTGCGCGGGCCCGCACAGATACGCAGTATTTT.

V and J are TRBV19 and TRBJ2-3; TRBD1 matches at 7 bases. V was clipped by 4 bases and J by 0 bases; unmatched bases: 4. Per the germline V gene, CDR1 is LNHDA and CDR2 is SQIVND (reference sequence). CDR3 size: 15 residues. The chain's CDR3 is CASSRGQFSTDTQYF. The CDR3 nucleotides are TGTGCCAGTAGTAGGGGACAGTTCAGCACAGATACGCAGTATTTT.

This chain connects TRBV19 to TRBJ1-5; D is possibly TRBD1 (5 bases). V lost 1 base and J lost 0, with 10 bases in between. This CDR3 has 16 residues. Germline loops: CDR1 LNHDA, CDR2 SQIVND (reference sequence). CDR3 loop: CASSIGRQYSNQPQHF. CDR3 bases: TGTGCCAGTAGTATAGGACGACAGTATAGCAATCAGCCCCAGCATTTT.

The V gene is TRBV6-6, the J gene TRBJ2-1, with TRBD1 as a possible D gene (6 bases). Trimming stripped 6 bases from V and 3 bases from J, with 18 bases between. This CDR3 has 16 amino acids. Germline-derived CDR1 and CDR2 are MNHNY and SVGAGI (reference sequence). The CDR3 reads CASSPGGRGNYNEQFF. The CDR3 DNA sequence: TGTGCCAGCAGCCCAGGTGGCAGGGGAAACTACAATGAGCAGTTCTTC.

CDR3 in DNA: TGTGCCAGTAGTATAGGACAAAGCACTGAAGCTTTCTTT. This codes for CASSIGQSTEAFF. The chain is built from TRBV19 and TRBJ1-1; D is uncertain. V gave up 1 base and J gave up 4 bases, with 7 bases separating them. In germline, CDR1 is LNHDA, CDR2 SQIVND (reference sequence). The CDR3 has 13 amino acids.

J is TRBJ2-5 and V is TRBV30, with 7 nucleotides matching TRBD1. This CDR3 is built from 13 residues. V lost 8 bases to trimming and J lost 2 bases; unmatched junction nucleotides: 8. The V gene's germline CDR1 is GTSNPN and CDR2 SVGIG (reference sequence). CDR3 DNA sequence: TGTGCCGGACTGACAGGGAATCAAGAGACCCAGTACTTC. Translating it yields CAGLTGNQETQYF.

The chain has TRBV30 and TRBJ1-2, with D tentatively TRBD1 (5 bases). The germline gives CDR1 GTSNPN, CDR2 SVGIG (reference sequence). There are 14 residues in the CDR3. V lost 1 base, J lost 4 bases, and 13 bases lay in between. The CDR3 sequence is CAWSAGRAGYGYTF. The DNA of the CDR3 is TGTGCCTGGAGTGCGGGCAGGGCCGGCTATGGCTACACCTTC.

The chain carries TRBV20-1 and TRBJ2-5; a weak D match, TRBD2 (6 bases). This CDR3 has 14 amino acids. The V gene's germline CDR1 is DFQATT and CDR2 SNEGSKA (reference sequence). Trimming pared 3 bases from V and 4 bases from J, leaving 15 bases between. The CDR3 region is CSASGSGDIETQYF. The CDR3 DNA follows: TGCAGTGCTAGTGGTAGCGGTGATATAGAGACCCAGTACTTC.

This clone has just one count. The chain joins TRBV5-4 to TRBJ2-1; TRBD2 matches 9 bases. Germline V gene lookup returns CDR1 SGHNT and CDR2 YYREEE (reference sequence). The CDR3 runs 16 residues. V was pared by 1 base and J by 7 bases, with 9 bases of the junction left unmatched. CDR3 sequence reads: CASSLLGGGAGNEQFF. DNA of the CDR3: TGTGCCAGCAGCTTGTTGGGCGGGGGGGCCGGAAATGAGCAGTTCTTC.

V is TRBV7-2 and J is TRBJ1-1; possibly TRBD1 for D (6 bases). Germline CDR1 reads SGHTA; CDR2 reads FQGNSA. This CDR3 contains 13 residues. V gave up 5 bases and J gave up 7 bases, with 14 bases separating them. In DNA, the CDR3 is TGTGCCAGCAGCCTACTAGGCAGGGGTGAAGCTTTCTTT. The encoded protein is CASSLLGRGEAFF. Full variable domain (rest looked up from reference TRBV7-2 and TRBJ1-1): GAGVSQSPSNKVTEKGKDVELRCDPISGHTALYWYRQSLGQGLEFLIYFQGNSAPDKSGLPSDRFSAERTGGSVSTLTIQRTQQEDSAVYLCASSLLGRGEAFFGQGTRLTVV.

This chain's CDR3 is CAWGGASYNSPLHF. The CDR3 DNA reads as TGTGCCTGGGGGGGCGCGTCCTATAATTCACCCCTCCACTTT. This rearrangement joins TRBV30 to TRBJ1-6; weak D call: TRBD1 (6 bases). V shed 5 bases and J shed 1 base, with 9 bases lying between them. Germline-derived CDR1 and CDR2 are GTSNPN and SVGIG (reference sequence). The CDR3 has 14 residues.

The gene calls are TRBV7-9 and TRBJ1-2; 7 bases align to TRBD1. V lost 6 bases, J lost 4 bases, and 11 bases stayed unmatched. Germline CDR1 is SEHNR and CDR2 is FQNEAQ (reference sequence). This CDR3 has 15 amino acids. For the CDR3, the DNA is TGTGCCAGCAGAATGCCGACAGGGTTGTTCTATGGCTACACCTTC. Its translation: CASRMPTGLFYGYTF. The variable domain in full, with the rest retrieved from reference TRBV7-9 and TRBJ1-2, is DTGVSQNPRHKITKRGQNVTFRCDPISEHNRLYWYRQTLGQGPEFLTYFQNEAQLEKSRLLSDRFSAERPKGSFSTLEIQRTEQGDSAMYLCASRMPTGLFYGYTFGSGTRLTVV.

This clone has only one observation. This sequence joins TRBV30 and TRBJ1-6; perhaps TRBD1 as D (6 bases). This CDR3 contains 14 residues. The germline V gene has CDR1 GTSNPN and CDR2 SVGIG (reference sequence). V lost 4 bases and J lost 5, with 12 bases in between. In DNA form, the CDR3 reads TGTGCCTGGAATAAGGGGGAAAATAATTCACCCCTCCACTTT. Translation: CAWNKGENNSPLHF.

This clone has only a few counts. J is TRBJ1-5 and V is TRBV11-2, with D hard to call. Germline-derived CDR1 and CDR2 are SGHAT and FQNNGV. The CDR3 loop spans 15 amino acids. V shed 5 bases and J shed 4 bases, with 15 bases lying between them. In DNA, the CDR3 is TGTGCCAGCAGCCACGATCCGGGTCCAAATCAGCCCCAGCATTTT. Its translation: CASSHDPGPNQPQHF.

V is TRBV5-8 and J is TRBJ1-6; 9 positions agree with TRBD1. The CDR3 totals 15 residues. V dropped 4 bases and J dropped 10; count of bases not matched to a gene: 9. Germline CDR1 reads SGHTS; CDR2 reads YDEGEE. DNA for the CDR3: TGTGCCAGCAGCCAACAGGGGGCGAATTCATCACCCCTCCACTTT. Translating it yields CASSQQGANSSPLHF.

This chain uses TRBV19 with TRBJ2-7; 8 positions match TRBD2. The CDR3 is 15 residues long. Germline values: CDR1 LNHDA, CDR2 SQIVND (reference sequence). V gave up 8 bases and J gave up 5 bases; unmatched junction bases: 14. This chain's CDR3 is CASSGGVRGINEQYF. Written as DNA, the CDR3 is TGTGCCAGTTCCGGGGGGGTGAGGGGAATCAACGAGCAGTACTTC.

The V gene is TRBV25-1, the J gene TRBJ2-3, with 7 bases fitting TRBD2. CDR3 size: 15 residues. Looked up from germline, CDR1 is MGHDK and CDR2 is SYGVNS. The V and J ends lost 7 bases and 1 base, in that order; junction bases with no gene match: 8. CDR3 DNA: TGTGCCAGCACAAAGGCGGGGGTTGGCACAGATACGCAGTATTTT. Protein product: CASTKAGVGTDTQYF.

V gene TRBV10-3 combines with J gene TRBJ1-5, with 9 nucleotides matching TRBD1. V was pared by 8 bases and J by 6 bases, with 5 bases of the junction left unmatched. In germline, CDR1 is ENHRY, CDR2 SYGVKD. The length of the CDR3 is 13 residues. CDR3 region: CAIVSDRGQPQHF. The CDR3 DNA reads TGTGCCATCGTTTCGGACAGGGGTCAGCCCCAGCATTTT.

The chain has TRBV3-1 (or the pseudogene TRBV3-2) and TRBJ2-2, with 9 bases matching TRBD2. The V gene's germline CDR1 is LGHDT and CDR2 YNNKEL (reference sequence). V dropped 4 bases and J dropped 2; count of bases not matched to a gene: 8. The CDR3 runs 17 residues. The CDR3 nucleotides are TGTGCCAGCAGCCGAATCCTAGCGGGGCTAAACACCGGGGAGCTGTTTTTT. Protein sequence: CASSRILAGLNTGELFF.

This chain joins TRBV27 and TRBJ1-1; 10 bases agree with TRBD1. After removal of 2 bases from V and 8 bases from J, the junction contained 2 bases not matched to a gene. There are 13 residues in the CDR3. Germline V gene lookup returns CDR1 MNHEY and CDR2 SMNVEV (reference sequence). The CDR3 DNA reads as TGTGCCAGCAGTTTAGGGGGACAGGGGGAAGCTTTCTTT. This sequence encodes CASSLGGQGEAFF.

The chain carries TRBV5-1 and TRBJ1-1; possibly TRBD1 for D (5 bases). In germline, CDR1 is SGHRS, CDR2 YFSETQ. Between the trimmed V and J ends, which lost 4 bases and 0 bases, there was a span of 19 bases. The length of the CDR3 is 17 residues. This CDR3 reads CASSPGQIPELNTEAFF. The CDR3 DNA reads TGCGCCAGCAGCCCCGGACAAATTCCTGAACTGAACACTGAAGCTTTCTTT.

The rearrangement uses TRBV29-1 and TRBJ1-3; D is ambiguous. The CDR3 contains 12 residues. V lost 3 bases, J lost 3 bases, and 6 bases lay in between. Germline V gene lookup returns CDR1 SQVTM and CDR2 ANQGSEA. CDR3 in amino acids: CSVEARGNTIYF. CDR3 in DNA: TGCAGCGTTGAGGCTCGTGGAAACACCATATATTTT.

The chain has TRBV28 and TRBJ2-5; tentatively, D is TRBD1 (6 bases). CDR1 is MDHEN and CDR2 is SYDVKM in the germline V gene. The CDR3 consists of 15 residues. Trimming pared 8 bases from V and 3 bases from J, leaving 19 bases between. The CDR3 reads CASSPLQGNKETQYF. CDR3 in DNA: TGTGCCAGCTCTCCGCTACAGGGAAATAAAGAGACCCAGTACTTC.

CDR3 nucleotides: TGCGCCAGCAGTCTGAATGAGCAGTTCTTC. It is translated as CASSLNEQFF. The rearrangement links TRBV10-1 to TRBJ2-1; unclear D gene. Per germline, CDR1 WNHNN and CDR2 SYGVQD (reference sequence). V lost 5 bases, J lost 7 bases, and 3 bases lay in between. The CDR3 is 10 residues long.

The genes are TRBV19 and TRBJ2-2; 7 bases agree with TRBD1. Germline V gene data show CDR1 as LNHDA and CDR2 as SQIVND (reference sequence). V lost 7 bases and J lost 4; bases outside the gene matches: 6. The CDR3 covers 14 residues. For the CDR3, the DNA is TGTGCCAGTAACCGACAGGGTGGCACCGGGGAGCTGTTTTTT. Translating gives CASNRQGGTGELFF. Full variable domain (outside the CDR3, taken from reference TRBV19 and TRBJ2-2): DGGITQSPKYLFRKEGQNVTLSCEQNLNHDAMYWYRQDPGQGLRLIYYSQIVNDFQKGDIAEGYSVSREKKESFPLTVTSAQKNPTAFYLCASNRQGGTGELFFGEGSRLTVL.

V is TRBV5-5 and J is TRBJ2-1; the D gene is possibly TRBD2 (5 bases). CDR1 and CDR2 from the germline V gene are SGHKS and YYEKEE (reference sequence). The CDR3 sequence is 13 residues long. V dropped 2 bases and J dropped 9 bases, with 12 bases sitting between them. In nucleotides, the CDR3 is TGTGCCAGCAGCTTTTCGGGGATTATTGAGCAGTTCTTC. As protein: CASSFSGIIEQFF.

The CDR3, as DNA: TGTGCCAGCAGCCAATCTGCGGCGCCGGACACCGGGGAGCTGTTTTTT. This codes for CASSQSAAPDTGELFF. The genes are TRBV3-1 (or the pseudogene TRBV3-2) and TRBJ2-2; D is unclear. The CDR3 has 16 residues. Trimming took 2 bases from V and 3 from J, leaving 13 bases between them. Germline-derived CDR1 and CDR2 are LGHDT and YNNKEL (reference sequence).

The chain uses TRBV14 and TRBJ1-4; 9 nucleotides line up with TRBD1. The V gene end was trimmed by 5 bases and the J gene end by 1 base; junction bases not matched to a gene: 5. Germline values: CDR1 SGHDN, CDR2 FVKESK. The length of the CDR3 is 16 residues. The CDR3 spells CASSKGQGKTNEKLFF. CDR3 bases: TGTGCCAGCAGCAAGGGACAGGGAAAAACTAATGAAAAACTGTTTTTT.